These T cell receptor beta chains were read from a single sample in a study of shared clonotypes between healthy human individuals. Profiling relied on immunoSEQ multiplex PCR, and the TCRdb table lists in-frame clones only, not all of them. This sample has some 2.4 million clones; 80% to 95% occur once, and the top ten carry 0.36%. The sample taken for sequencing was naive CD4+ T cells from PBMCs. These receptors came from a man aged 18 to 30 in good health. Some clones in this sample may be carry-over from other donors' samples. Both conserved end residues are part of each CDR3. The size of a clone is reported for some rows only, either as once, few or many, or as a class for expanded clones.

size: NA
length: 15
V: TRBV7-7
CDR3: CASSSGGGLAGELFF

size: once
length: 13
V: TRBV5-4
CDR3: CATYPQGADTQYF

size: once
length: 15
V: TRBV6-6
CDR3: CASSRQGGGANVLTF

size: NA
length: 14
V: TRBV7-3
CDR3: CASSLTGVGETQYF

size: NA
length: 13
V: TRBV7-2
CDR3: CASSFTWNTEAFF

size: once
length: 14
V: TRBV7-9
CDR3: CASSLDRANYGYTF

size: NA
length: 15
V: TRBV6-1
CDR3: CASSTRGGQNTEAFF

size: NA
length: 18
V: TRBV5-1
CDR3: CASSSTSGRSISYNEQFF

size: NA
length: 14
V: TRBV5-1
CDR3: CASSSGMLNTEAFF

size: NA
length: 12
V: TRBV10-1
CDR3: CAGNGGGNEQYF

size: NA
length: 14
V: TRBV10-3
CDR3: CAISAGTGEPEQFF

size: NA
length: 16
V: TRBV27
CDR3: CASSFDLAGVPYEQYF

size: NA
length: 17
V: TRBV18
CDR3: CASSAGTGIATNEKLFF

size: once
length: 15
V: TRBV5-1
CDR3: CASTDRAAGANVLTF

size: NA
length: 17
V: TRBV4-1
CDR3: CASSQDHRKTFNEKLFF

size: NA
length: 14
V: TRBV5-4
CDR3: CASSLMRGTYGYTF